These T cell receptor beta chains were read from a single sample in a study of T cells in Graves' hyperthyroidism and ophthalmopathy. TCRdb redid the calling of the multiplex PCR reads with MiXCR, one entry per CDR3 protein. The sample yields 300,000 to 350,000 distinct CDR3 sequences, 18% seen once. Sequenced material: blood. Receptors were obtained from a woman in her fifties or sixties with Graves' hyperthyroidism. Both conserved end residues are part of each CDR3. Fields, in order: clone size, V gene, D gene, J gene, CDR3 protein, CDR3 DNA. A D gene is named only where the DNA matches it firmly. Clone size is shown for a subset of rows, as once, few, many or a class of expanded clone.

many,TRBV6-1,-,TRBJ2-5,CASSLLGQETQYF,TGTGCCAGCAGTTTACTAGGCCAAGAGACCCAGTACTTC
many,TRBV5-5,TRBD1,TRBJ2-1,CASSLGDRERNEQFF,TGTGCCAGCAGCTTGGGGGACAGGGAGCGCAATGAGCAGTTCTTC
few,TRBV6-1,TRBD2,TRBJ2-1,CASSEWGTSGRNEQFF,TGTGCCAGCAGTGAATGGGGGACTAGCGGGAGGAATGAGCAGTTCTTC
-,TRBV19,TRBD2,TRBJ2-3,CASSIGGLAGADTQYF,TGTGCCAGTAGTATAGGAGGGCTAGCGGGGGCAGATACGCAGTATTTT
many,TRBV10-3,-,TRBJ2-5,CAISGSDSPETQYF,TGTGCCATCAGTGGCTCAGACAGCCCAGAGACCCAGTACTTC
-,TRBV7-8,-,TRBJ1-1,CASSSEQYTEASF,TGTGCCAGCAGCTCAGAACAATACACTGAAGCTTCCTTT
-,TRBV5-1,-,TRBJ1-1,CASSLSLSRRGRTTEAFF,TGCGCCAGCAGCTTATCCCTCTCGAGGCGCGGGCGGACCACTGAAGCTTTCTTT
-,TRBV28,TRBD1,TRBJ2-4,CASSPRPGTGLHIQYF,TGTGCCAGCAGCCCACGTCCCGGGACAGGGCTCCACATTCAGTACTTC
many,TRBV20-1,-,TRBJ1-1,CSASRSGGLEAFF,TGCAGTGCTTCCAGATCGGGGGGACTTGAAGCTTTCTTT
-,TRBV10-3,TRBD2,TRBJ2-1,CAISEPGLANSYNEQFF,TGTGCCATCAGTGAGCCGGGACTAGCGAATTCCTACAATGAGCAGTTCTTC
-,TRBV7-9,TRBD2,TRBJ2-5,CASSVVGLAGETQYF,TGTGCCAGCAGCGTCGTGGGACTAGCGGGAGAGACCCAGTACTTC
few,TRBV27,-,TRBJ1-2,CASSSDRTNYGYTF,TGTGCCAGCAGTTCAGACAGAACTAACTATGGCTACACCTTC
many,TRBV7-3,-,TRBJ2-3,CASSLTGSNTDTQYF,TGTGCCAGCAGCTTAACGGGCAGCAACACAGATACGCAGTATTTT
many,TRBV11-3,TRBD1,TRBJ2-1,CASSSRDRGLYEQFF,TGTGCCAGCAGCTCGCGGGACAGGGGGCTCTATGAGCAGTTCTTC
-,TRBV28,-,TRBJ2-7,CASRAGTNIYEQYF,TGTGCCAGCAGAGCCGGGACCAACATCTACGAGCAGTACTTC
-,TRBV20-1,-,TRBJ2-2,CSARAGLNTGELFF,TGCAGTGCTAGAGCCGGTTTAAACACCGGGGAGCTGTTTTTT
-,TRBV30,-,TRBJ1-3,CAWRGGEPSGNTIYF,TGTGCCTGGAGGGGGGGGGAACCCTCTGGAAACACCATATATTTT
many,TRBV12-3/TRBV12-4,-,TRBJ2-2,CASNAGTAITGELFF,TGTGCCAGCAACGCAGGGACTGCGATCACCGGGGAGCTGTTTTTT
-,TRBV6-2/TRBV6-3,TRBD1,TRBJ1-1,CASSDPGQGMNTEAFF,TGTGCCAGCAGTGACCCGGGACAGGGGATGAACACTGAAGCTTTCTTT
-,TRBV6-2/TRBV6-3,-,TRBJ2-3,CASSSANSGTDTQYF,TGTGCCAGCAGTTCGGCCAACTCCGGCACAGATACGCAGTATTTT
-,TRBV15,TRBD1,TRBJ1-4,CATSNWDRDEKLFF,TGTGCCACCAGCAACTGGGACAGGGATGAAAAACTGTTTTTT
many,TRBV5-1,-,TRBJ1-4,CASSLGDRFNEKLFF,TGCGCCAGCAGCTTGGGCGACAGGTTTAATGAAAAACTGTTTTTT
many,TRBV20-1,TRBD2,TRBJ2-1,CSADYQREASYNEQFF,TGCAGTGCGGACTATCAGCGGGAGGCGTCTTACAATGAGCAGTTCTTC
many,TRBV11-2,-,TRBJ1-2,CASSSGDGTTNYGYTF,TGTGCCAGCAGCTCCGGGGACGGAACCACTAACTATGGCTACACCTTC
-,TRBV6-1,-,TRBJ2-5,CASSPWDSLGETQYF,TGTGCCAGCAGTCCTTGGGACTCACTTGGGGAGACCCAGTACTTC
many,TRBV12-3/TRBV12-4,-,TRBJ2-5,CASSSSTGGAETQYF,-
few,TRBV15,-,TRBJ1-5,CATTRGGDPSNQPQHF,TGTGCCACCACCAGGGGAGGCGACCCTAGCAATCAGCCCCAGCATTTT
-,TRBV12-3/TRBV12-4,TRBD2,TRBJ2-5,CASSLGLAGGQTKRPQYF,TGTGCCAGCAGTTTAGGACTAGCGGGGGGACAGACCAAGAGACCCCAGTACTTC
many,TRBV13,-,TRBJ2-5,CASSFGQAETQYF,TGTGCCAGCAGCTTCGGCCAGGCAGAGACCCAGTACTTC
-,TRBV5-5,-,TRBJ2-3,CASSRAGLRTDTQYF,TGTGCCAGCAGCCGCGCAGGATTAAGGACAGATACGCAGTATTTT
-,TRBV2,-,TRBJ1-1,CANSEGFGRTEAFF,TGTGCCAACAGTGAAGGATTTGGACGAACTGAAGCTTTCTTT
many,TRBV28,-,TRBJ2-7,CASSSTGRFDEQYF,TGTGCCAGCAGCTCAACAGGGAGATTCGACGAGCAGTACTTC
once,TRBV15,-,TRBJ1-5,CATSGDRGSNQPQHF,TGTGCCACCAGCGGAGATCGGGGGTCAAATCAGCCCCAGCATTTT
-,TRBV5-8,-,TRBJ2-3,CASSPPPFSPARNTQYF,TGTGCCAGCAGCCCCCCTCCCTTTAGTCCGGCAAGGAATACGCAGTATTTT
many,TRBV7-2,-,TRBJ2-3,CASSLLGAPTQYF,TGTGCCAGCAGCTTACTGGGGGCGCCCACGCAGTATTTT
many,TRBV2,TRBD2,TRBJ2-7,CASKRTSTHEQYF,TGTGCCAGCAAAAGGACTAGCACCCACGAGCAGTACTTC
few,TRBV15,TRBD2,TRBJ2-5,CATSRDWSSGGADQETQYF,TGTGCCACCAGCAGAGATTGGTCTAGCGGGGGGGCAGACCAAGAGACCCAGTACTTC